This is a list of T cell receptor beta chains from one sample in a study of CD8+ T cells in alopecia areata. Here immunoSEQ multiplex PCR was the method, and the copy in TCRdb shows in-frame clones only, minus some. The table shows about 200,000 clones, with about 50% occurring only once. The material was CD4+ T cells sorted from blood, obtained at week 4, from a patient treated with tofacitinib. The receptors shown here come from a human donor with alopecia areata. Each CDR3 is given without its conserved first and last residue. Each record gives: V gene, J gene, CDR3 protein.

v_gene: TRBV27
j_gene: TRBJ2-1
CDR3aa: ASSLSGGAFSEQF

v_gene: TRBV6-1
j_gene: TRBJ2-3
CDR3aa: ASRPGQGADTQY

v_gene: TRBV5-1
j_gene: TRBJ2-1
CDR3aa: ASSLRTTNEQF

v_gene: TRBV4-1
j_gene: TRBJ2-4
CDR3aa: ASSQGVAKNIQY

v_gene: TRBV29-1
j_gene: TRBJ2-3
CDR3aa: SVKTTSASTDTQY

v_gene: TRBV29-1
j_gene: TRBJ2-1
CDR3aa: SVTRTDNEQF

v_gene: TRBV29-1
j_gene: TRBJ2-5
CDR3aa: SVGTGATETQY

v_gene: TRBV9
j_gene: TRBJ1-2
CDR3aa: ASSVGQGASYGYT

v_gene: TRBV7-9
j_gene: TRBJ1-1
CDR3aa: ASSPPMGLNTEAF

v_gene: TRBV15
j_gene: TRBJ2-3
CDR3aa: ATSTTGTDTQY

v_gene: TRBV4-3
j_gene: TRBJ1-5
CDR3aa: ASSQDYSNQPQH

v_gene: TRBV29-1
j_gene: TRBJ2-2
CDR3aa: SVLLWTSSGELF

v_gene: TRBV30
j_gene: TRBJ1-5
CDR3aa: AWSDWDQPQH

v_gene: TRBV27
j_gene: TRBJ1-5
CDR3aa: ASRSLYALNQPQH

v_gene: TRBV7-2
j_gene: TRBJ2-7
CDR3aa: ASSLDGGKQY

v_gene: TRBV7-9
j_gene: TRBJ2-3
CDR3aa: ASSLGGITDTQY

v_gene: TRBV30
j_gene: TRBJ2-7
CDR3aa: AWSVGGTAFREQY

v_gene: TRBV27
j_gene: TRBJ1-5
CDR3aa: ASRGVPSNQPQH

v_gene: TRBV5-6
j_gene: TRBJ2-7
CDR3aa: ASKPTGEDEQY

v_gene: TRBV29-1
j_gene: TRBJ1-1
CDR3aa: SVHQGEAF

v_gene: TRBV11-2
j_gene: TRBJ2-3
CDR3aa: ASSPTSGTSTDTQY

v_gene: TRBV7-2
j_gene: TRBJ1-1
CDR3aa: ASSLRTMNTEAF

v_gene: TRBV2
j_gene: TRBJ2-3
CDR3aa: ASSGETSGTQY

v_gene: TRBV14
j_gene: TRBJ2-1
CDR3aa: ASSPKPRTFSSYNEQF

v_gene: TRBV4-3
j_gene: TRBJ1-2
CDR3aa: ASSQEQGRSGYT

v_gene: TRBV27
j_gene: TRBJ1-2
CDR3aa: ASSYRTGNYGYT

v_gene: TRBV29-1
j_gene: TRBJ1-1
CDR3aa: SVDQGDRNTEAF

v_gene: TRBV27
j_gene: TRBJ2-4
CDR3aa: ASSFNDQIAKNIQY

v_gene: TRBV11-2
j_gene: TRBJ2-3
CDR3aa: ASSSFGTLETDTQY

v_gene: TRBV30
j_gene: TRBJ1-1
CDR3aa: AWSVLMGEAF

v_gene: TRBV12-5
j_gene: TRBJ2-5
CDR3aa: ASGLGYQETQY

v_gene: TRBV25-1
j_gene: TRBJ2-7
CDR3aa: ASSKNPGTRNSYEQY

v_gene: TRBV5-1
j_gene: TRBJ1-6
CDR3aa: ASSLENSPLH

v_gene: TRBV4-2
j_gene: TRBJ2-2
CDR3aa: ASSPATGGDTGELF

v_gene: TRBV6-1
j_gene: TRBJ2-7
CDR3aa: ASSLYEQY

v_gene: TRBV4-3
j_gene: TRBJ1-4
CDR3aa: ASSQETGSNEKLF

v_gene: TRBV6-5
j_gene: TRBJ1-2
CDR3aa: ASSRVGFTNYGYT

v_gene: TRBV29-1
j_gene: TRBJ1-2
CDR3aa: SVEEARSYT

v_gene: TRBV4-3
j_gene: TRBJ1-1
CDR3aa: ASSQERVREAF

v_gene: TRBV27
j_gene: TRBJ1-5
CDR3aa: ASSPDRVPQPQH

v_gene: TRBV6-1
j_gene: TRBJ1-1
CDR3aa: ASRMVDVTEAF

v_gene: TRBV7-3
j_gene: TRBJ2-5
CDR3aa: ASSPRVSETQY

v_gene: TRBV2
j_gene: TRBJ1-6
CDR3aa: ASKRMTGEGPLH